One and the same sample provided the 9 T cell receptor beta chains below, sequenced in a study of T cells in Graves' hyperthyroidism and ophthalmopathy. RNA transcripts gave rise to amplified TCR beta CDR3 regions. The HTBI primer set was used in a first-round RT-PCR of the TCR CDR3. TCRdb ran MiXCR on the multiplex PCR reads and lists one entry per CDR3 protein. The data contain 500,000 to 650,000 distinct CDR3 sequences, just under 20% of them singletons. The sample comprised blood. These receptors were collected from a man aged 35-49 years with Graves' ophthalmopathy.

Many counts were recorded for this clonotype. The chain couples TRBV30 to TRBJ2-1; a possible D gene is TRBD2 (7 bases). In germline, CDR1 is GTSNPN, CDR2 SVGIG (reference sequence). This CDR3 region has 13 residues. CDR3 DNA sequence: TGTGCGGGGACCGGGGGGCCGGGCAATGAGCAGTTCTTC. Its protein is CAGTGGPGNEQFF.

This clonotype was found many times. CDR3 region: CASSSSGTPYVEQYF. The DNA for the CDR3 is TGTGCCAGCAGCTCTTCAGGAACCCCCTACGTGGAGCAGTACTTC. The gene calls are TRBV7-6 and TRBJ2-7; no clear D. The CDR3 sequence is 15 residues long. Germline V gene data show CDR1 as SGHVS and CDR2 as FNYEAQ. The ends were cut back, 4 bases at V and 7 bases at J, with 20 bases in the middle.

The chain carries TRBV9 and TRBJ1-2; tentative D call: TRBD1 (5 bases). The CDR3 is 15 amino acids. V was trimmed by 0 bases and J by 8 bases, leaving 17 bases between them. Germline V CDR1 and CDR2: SGDLS, YYNGEE. The CDR3 nucleotides are TGTGCCAGCAGCGTAGGGGGCGGCGCGGGATCCGGCTACACCTTC. As protein: CASSVGGGAGSGYTF.

This clonotype showed up just a few times. The V call is TRBV3-1, the J call TRBJ2-7; D gene uncertain. The CDR3 contains 16 residues. Germline CDR1 is LGHDT and CDR2 is YNNKEL (reference sequence). The V gene lost 0 bases and the J gene lost 0 bases, with 12 bases spanning the gap. CDR3 sequence (DNA): TGTGCCAGCAGCCAAGAGACTGATTCGAGCTCCTACGAGCAGTACTTC. It codes for CASSQETDSSSYEQYF.

As DNA, the CDR3 is TGTGCCAGCCTACCGACAGGGAGCTCCTACAATGAGCAGTTCTTC. Its protein product is CASLPTGSSYNEQFF. This chain connects TRBV6-1 to TRBJ2-1; 7 bases line up with TRBD1. The V and J ends lost 8 bases and 0 bases, in that order; junction bases with no gene match: 7. CDR1 MNHNS and CDR2 SASEGT come from the germline V gene. The CDR3 totals 15 residues.

This clonotype was counted between two and nine times. The rearrangement joins TRBV7-9 to TRBJ1-1, with a possible D match to TRBD1 (5 bases). CDR3 size: 14 residues. Germline assignment: CDR1 SEHNR and CDR2 FQNEAQ (reference sequence). The ends were cut back, 4 bases at V and 3 bases at J, with 12 bases in the middle. The CDR3 DNA is TGTGCCAGCAGCTATCAACAGGCTCACACTGAAGCTTTCTTT. Translated, it gives CASSYQQAHTEAFF.

This clonotype was detected ten times or more. The rearrangement uses TRBV2 and TRBJ2-1; D may be TRBD2 (5 bases). Trimming left V 8 bases short and J 6 bases short, with 8 bases between. Germline CDR1 is SNHLY and CDR2 is FYNNEI. The CDR3 runs 11 residues. The CDR3 region is CASQRFNEQFF. Here the CDR3 DNA reads TGTGCCAGCCAGCGGTTCAATGAGCAGTTCTTC.

V usage is TRBV4-3 and J usage is TRBJ2-7; D possibly corresponds to TRBD2 (5 bases). The CDR3 runs 16 residues. With 8 bases removed from V and 7 bases from J, the gap between germline ends came to 27 bases. The germline CDR1 and CDR2 sequences are LGHNA and YSLEER. CDR3 in amino acids: CASPSLTKRVMREQYF. The CDR3 bases are TGCGCCAGCCCTAGCTTAACTAAGAGGGTTATGAGGGAGCAGTACTTC.

This clonotype was picked up one time. The chain combines TRBV28 with TRBJ1-2, with a tentative D call TRBD1 (5 bases). CDR1 MDHEN and CDR2 SYDVKM come from the germline V gene. Trimming left V 10 bases short and J 5 bases short, with 20 bases between. This CDR3 is built from 14 residues. The CDR3 nucleotides are TGTGCCACCGAATCAACCGGGACCTATTATGGCTACACCTTC. This translates into CATESTGTYYGYTF.